The TCR beta chain under discussion was sequenced for a study of beta chain features in type 1 diabetes. A sort by CD45RO/CCR7/CD25/CD127/CD95/CD27 yielded CD4+ naive, central memory, regulatory and stem cell-like memory cells. The whole isolated RNA underwent reverse transcription, so sequencing captured expressed TCRB transcripts. Sequencing used immunoSEQ multiplex PCR; TCRdb keeps in-frame clones, though not all of them. The sample consists of approximately 170,000 clones, approximately 8% of them appearing once. Broader study findings: TCRB CDR3s were moderately but significantly shorter in Type 1 diabetes patients in all four CD4+ subsets. Across patients, naive, central memory and Treg TCRB repertoires exhibited apparently greater similarity than was observed across healthy donors.

A note on this clone: Antigen unknown.

J was trimmed by 5 bases and V by 5 bases; bases with no gene match: 9. This CDR3 region has 15 residues. Germline V gene data show CDR1 as SGHTA and CDR2 as FQGNSA. The source is a man in his late teens or twenties with type 1 diabetes. The chain carries TRBV7-2 and TRBJ2-1; 7 nucleotides agree with TRBD1. Input material: central memory CD4+ T cells from blood. The CDR3 is CASSAQGVGNNEQFF. The CDR3 DNA is TGTGCCAGCAGCGCCCAGGGGGTCGGAAACAATGAGCAGTTCTTC.